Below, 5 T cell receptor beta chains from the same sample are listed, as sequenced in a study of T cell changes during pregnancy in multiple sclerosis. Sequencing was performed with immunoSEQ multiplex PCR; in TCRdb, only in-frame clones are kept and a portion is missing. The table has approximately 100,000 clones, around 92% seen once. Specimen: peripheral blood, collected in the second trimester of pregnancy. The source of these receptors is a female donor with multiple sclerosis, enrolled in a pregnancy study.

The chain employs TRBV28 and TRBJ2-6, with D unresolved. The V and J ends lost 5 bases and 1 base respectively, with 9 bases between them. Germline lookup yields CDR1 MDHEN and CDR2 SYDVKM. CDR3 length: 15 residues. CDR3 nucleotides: TGTGCCAGCAGTCCTCGACAATCTGGGGCCAACGTCCTGACTTTC. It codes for CASSPRQSGANVLTF.

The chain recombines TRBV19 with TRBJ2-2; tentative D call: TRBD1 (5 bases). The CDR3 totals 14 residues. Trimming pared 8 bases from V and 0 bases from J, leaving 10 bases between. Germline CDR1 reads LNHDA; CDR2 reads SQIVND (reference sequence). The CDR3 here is CASGAGTNTGELFF. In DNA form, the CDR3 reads TGTGCCAGTGGGGCAGGGACGAACACCGGGGAGCTGTTTTTT.

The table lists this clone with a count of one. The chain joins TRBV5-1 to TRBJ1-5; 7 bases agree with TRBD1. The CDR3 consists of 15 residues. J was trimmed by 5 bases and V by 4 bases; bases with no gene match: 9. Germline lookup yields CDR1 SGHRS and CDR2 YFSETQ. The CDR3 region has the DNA TGCGCCAGCAGCCCACAAGGGGGCGAGGATCAGCCCCAGCATTTT. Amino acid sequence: CASSPQGGEDQPQHF. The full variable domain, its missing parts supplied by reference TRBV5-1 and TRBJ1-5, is KAGVTQTPRYLIKTRGQQVTLSCSPISGHRSVSWYQQTPGQGLQFLFEYFSETQRNKGNFPGRFSGRQFSNSRSEMNVSTLELGDSALYLCASSPQGGEDQPQHFGDGTRLSIL.

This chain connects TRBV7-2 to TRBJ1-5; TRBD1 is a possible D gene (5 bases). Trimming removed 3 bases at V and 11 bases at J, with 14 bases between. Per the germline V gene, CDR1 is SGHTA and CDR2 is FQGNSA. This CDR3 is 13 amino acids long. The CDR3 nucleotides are TGTGCCAGCAGCTTTAAAGAGAGACAGTCCCAGCATTTT. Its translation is CASSFKERQSQHF.

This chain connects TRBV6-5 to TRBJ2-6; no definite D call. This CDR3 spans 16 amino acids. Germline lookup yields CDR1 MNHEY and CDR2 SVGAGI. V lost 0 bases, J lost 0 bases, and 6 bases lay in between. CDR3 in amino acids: CASSYSRFSGANVLTF. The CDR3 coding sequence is TGTGCCAGCAGTTACTCGAGATTCTCTGGGGCCAACGTCCTGACTTTC.